These 17 T cell receptor beta chains came from one sample sequenced in a study of T cell responses to AZD1222 COVID-19 vaccine. Produced via immunoSEQ multiplex PCR; TCRdb's table is partial and in-frame only. This sample has just over 150,000 clones, with over 70% found just once. The material was peripheral blood, obtained 28 days after the second AZD1222 dose. These receptors were collected from an adult who received the AZD1222 COVID-19 vaccine.

The chain uses TRBV6-5 and TRBJ2-5; 7 bases agree with TRBD2. The CDR3 sequence is 16 residues long. V shed 0 bases and J 1 base; nucleotides not matched to a gene: 5. Germline V CDR1 and CDR2: MNHEY, SVGAGI. Here the CDR3 reads CASSYSTGTTQETQYF. CDR3 nucleotide sequence: TGTGCCAGCAGTTACTCGACGGGGACTACCCAAGAGACCCAGTACTTC.

As concerns this clone: A much larger clonotype is one base distant, so this may be a read error. Other DNA sequences in this sample translate to the same CDR3. The chain carries TRBV28 and TRBJ2-7; D call uncertain. Germline lookup yields CDR1 MDHEN and CDR2 SYDVKM. The length of the CDR3 is 10 residues. V lost 8 bases and J lost 7, with 9 bases in between. CDR3 protein: CASGNYEQYF. The CDR3 DNA is TGTGCCAGCGGAAACTATGAGCAGTACTTC.

V is TRBV5-4 and J is TRBJ2-1; TRBD2 aligns across 7 bases. V lost 2 bases to trimming and J lost 6 bases; unmatched junction nucleotides: 8. Germline V gene data show CDR1 as SGHNT and CDR2 as YYREEE (reference sequence). This CDR3 region has 15 residues. The CDR3 is CASSFRVGGSNEQFF. CDR3 coding DNA: TGTGCCAGCAGCTTTCGAGTTGGCGGGAGCAATGAGCAGTTCTTC.

The V and J genes are TRBV5-6 and TRBJ1-1; unclear D gene. CDR1 and CDR2 (germline): SGHDT, YYEEEE. The length of the CDR3 is 15 residues. The germline V and J ends were trimmed by 1 base and 0 bases, with 10 bases remaining between them. The CDR3 sequence is CASSLRATMNTEAFF. In DNA form, the CDR3 reads TGTGCCAGCAGCTTGAGGGCCACCATGAACACTGAAGCTTTCTTT.

The chain is built from TRBV28 and TRBJ1-1, with D possibly being TRBD1 (6 bases). V lost 6 bases to trimming and J lost 1 base, with 15 bases between them. CDR1 and CDR2 from the germline V gene are MDHEN and SYDVKM. The CDR3 is 15 amino acids. CDR3 amino acids: CASSSLTGTNTEAFF. DNA for the CDR3: TGTGCCAGCAGCTCACTCACAGGGACGAACACTGAAGCTTTCTTT.

This sequence joins TRBV5-1 and TRBJ2-5; 9 bases fit TRBD1. Trimming cost V 1 base and J 5 bases; bases outside gene matches: 9. The CDR3 sequence is 16 residues long. CDR1 SGHRS and CDR2 YFSETQ come from the germline V gene. This chain's CDR3 is CASSLNTGGGGETQYF. The CDR3 nucleotides read TGCGCCAGCAGCTTGAATACAGGGGGCGGAGGGGAGACCCAGTACTTC.

The chain is built from TRBV15 and TRBJ1-6; D is unresolved. This CDR3 region has 19 residues. Trimming left V 0 bases short and J 0 bases short, with 15 bases between. Germline values: CDR1 LNHNV, CDR2 YYDKDF (reference sequence). CDR3: CATSRDKRGRSSYNSPLHF. In DNA, the CDR3 is TGTGCCACCAGCAGAGATAAAAGAGGACGGAGCTCCTATAATTCACCCCTCCACTTT.

The gene calls are TRBV3-1 (or the pseudogene TRBV3-2) and TRBJ2-7; 12 nucleotides match TRBD2. Germline V gene data show CDR1 as LGHDT and CDR2 as YNNKEL (reference sequence). The CDR3 has 16 residues. V gave up 4 bases and J gave up 4 bases; unmatched junction bases: 8. The CDR3 sequence is CASSPRLAGDAYEQYF. The CDR3 region has the DNA TGTGCCAGCAGCCCCCGACTAGCGGGAGATGCTTACGAGCAGTACTTC.

The V and J genes are TRBV7-9 and TRBJ1-3; D call uncertain. CDR3 length: 13 residues. Deletions cut 11 bases from V and 0 bases from J, with 11 bases between. The V gene's germline CDR1 is SEHNR and CDR2 FQNEAQ (reference sequence). In nucleotides, the CDR3 is TGTGCCCTCAATGGATTCTCTGGAAACACCATATATTTT. This translates into CALNGFSGNTIYF.

The V call is TRBV19, the J call TRBJ1-3, with unresolved D. V gave up 8 bases and J gave up 2 bases, with 10 bases separating them. Germline V gives CDR1 LNHDA, CDR2 SQIVND (reference sequence). This CDR3 spans 13 amino acids. CDR3 in amino acids: CASRYRTGNTIYF. Here the CDR3 DNA reads TGTGCCAGTCGGTACAGAACTGGAAACACCATATATTTT.

This chain connects TRBV28 to TRBJ1-5; D call uncertain. Germline values: CDR1 MDHEN, CDR2 SYDVKM. Trimming took 6 bases from V and 4 from J, leaving 16 bases between them. The length of the CDR3 is 15 residues. The CDR3 nucleotides are TGTGCCAGCAGCCGCCGCCGAGACGGTAATCAGCCCCAGCATTTT. It encodes CASSRRRDGNQPQHF.

V and J are TRBV19 and TRBJ1-5, with 7 bases fitting TRBD1. Germline CDR1 reads LNHDA; CDR2 reads SQIVND (reference sequence). The CDR3 loop spans 16 amino acids. J lost 1 base, V lost 3 bases, and 6 bases had no gene match. Here the CDR3 reads CASSMGGTDSNQPQHF. The CDR3 DNA reads TGTGCCAGTAGTATGGGCGGGACAGACAGCAATCAGCCCCAGCATTTT.

The rearrangement joins TRBV2 to TRBJ2-3, with TRBD2 matching 13 bases. Trimming took 6 bases from V and 4 from J; bases not matched to a gene: 7. Germline assignment: CDR1 SNHLY and CDR2 FYNNEI. The CDR3 totals 16 residues. The CDR3 loop reads CASRSLGLAGADTQYF. The CDR3 DNA follows: TGTGCCAGCAGGTCGCTTGGACTAGCGGGAGCAGATACGCAGTATTTT. Variable domain in full (rest from reference TRBV2 and TRBJ2-3): EPEVTQTPSHQVTQMGQEVILRCVPISNHLYFYWYRQILGQKVEFLVSFYNNEISEKSEIFDDQFSVERPDGSNFTLKIRSTKLEDSAMYFCASRSLGLAGADTQYFGPGTRLTVL.

The rearrangement uses TRBV4-3 and TRBJ2-1, with D hard to call. V was shortened by 0 bases and J by 12 bases, with 12 bases between the two germline ends. The germline gives CDR1 LGHNA, CDR2 YSLEER. CDR3 length: 13 residues. CDR3 amino acids: CASSQERTSGQFF. The CDR3 region has the DNA TGCGCCAGCAGCCAAGAGAGGACCTCAGGGCAGTTCTTC.

Concerning this clone itself: The sample holds other DNA sequences that translate to the same CDR3. The V call is TRBV5-1, the J call TRBJ2-1, with unresolved D. V gave up 0 bases and J gave up 3 bases, with 1 base separating them. CDR1 is SGHRS and CDR2 is YFSETQ in the germline V gene. CDR3 length: 12 residues. The CDR3 loop is CASSLDYNEQFF. The CDR3 DNA reads as TGCGCCAGCAGCTTGGACTACAATGAGCAGTTCTTC.

This clone was seen only once. The rearrangement links TRBV5-1 to TRBJ2-1; D possibly matches TRBD1 or TRBD2 (5 bases each). The CDR3 contains 13 residues. Trimming left V 0 bases short and J 13 bases short, with 14 bases between. CDR1 and CDR2 from the germline V gene are SGHRS and YFSETQ. The DNA of the CDR3 is TGCGCCAGCAGCTTGGGGGACGCCACCAATCAGTTCTTC. This encodes CASSLGDATNQFF.

V is TRBV9 and J is TRBJ2-3, with D perhaps assigned TRBD1 or TRBD2 (5 bases each). Trimming removed 0 bases at V and 0 bases at J, with 11 bases between. CDR3 size: 16 residues. Germline V CDR1 and CDR2: SGDLS, YYNGEE. CDR3 sequence: CASSVVGDPSTDTQYF. The CDR3 DNA sequence: TGTGCCAGCAGCGTAGTAGGGGACCCTAGCACAGATACGCAGTATTTT.